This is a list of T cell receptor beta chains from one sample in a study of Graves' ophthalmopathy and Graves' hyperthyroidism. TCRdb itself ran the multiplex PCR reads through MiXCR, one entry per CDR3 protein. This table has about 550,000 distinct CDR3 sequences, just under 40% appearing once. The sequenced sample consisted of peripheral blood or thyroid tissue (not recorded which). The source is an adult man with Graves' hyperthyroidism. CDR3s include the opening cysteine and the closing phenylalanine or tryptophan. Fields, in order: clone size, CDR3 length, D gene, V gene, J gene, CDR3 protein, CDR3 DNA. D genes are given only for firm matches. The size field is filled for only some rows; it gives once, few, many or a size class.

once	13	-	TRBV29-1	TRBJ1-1	CSLEGTANTEAFF	TGCAGCCTTGAGGGGACGGCGAACACTGAAGCTTTCTTT
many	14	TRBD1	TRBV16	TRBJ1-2	CASSLSDRAEGYTF	TGTGCCAGCAGCCTCTCAGACAGGGCTGAAGGCTACACCTTC
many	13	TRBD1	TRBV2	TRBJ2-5	CASSQGAEETQYF	TGTGCCAGCAGCCAGGGGGCCGAAGAGACCCAGTACTTC
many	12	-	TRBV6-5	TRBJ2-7	CASSLQGDEQYF	TGTGCCAGCAGCCTACAGGGTGACGAGCAGTACTTC
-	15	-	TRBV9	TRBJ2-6	CASSVRGSGANVLTF	TGTGCCAGCAGCGTAAGGGGGTCTGGGGCCAACGTCCTGACTTTC
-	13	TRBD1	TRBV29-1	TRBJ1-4	CSLRDSPRGKLFF	TGCAGTTTAAGGGACAGCCCCCGGGGAAAACTGTTTTTT
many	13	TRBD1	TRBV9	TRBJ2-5	CASSVAQGETQYF	TGTGCCAGCAGCGTAGCACAGGGGGAGACCCAGTACTTC
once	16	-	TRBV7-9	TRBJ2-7	CASSLWTDRPRDEQYF	TGTGCCAGCAGCTTATGGACCGACAGGCCCCGGGACGAGCAGTACTTC
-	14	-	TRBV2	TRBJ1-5	CASSEWGGIQPQHF	TGTGCCAGCAGTGAATGGGGAGGGATCCAGCCCCAGCATTTT
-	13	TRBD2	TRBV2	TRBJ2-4	CASRPGGSHIQYF	TGTGCCAGCAGGCCGGGAGGTAGTCACATTCAGTACTTC
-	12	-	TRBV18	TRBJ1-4	CASSVNYEKLFF	TGTGCCAGCTCCGTTAATTATGAAAAACTGTTTTTT
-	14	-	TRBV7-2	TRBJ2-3	CASSFTESTDTQCF	TGTGCCAGCAGCTTCACAGAAAGCACAGATACGCAGTGTTTT
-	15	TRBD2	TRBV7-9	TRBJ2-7	CASSRTSGETYEQYF	TGTGCCAGCAGCAGGACTAGCGGGGAGACCTACGAGCAGTACTTC
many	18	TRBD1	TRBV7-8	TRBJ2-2	CASSLHGGTGPNTGELFF	TGTGCCAGCAGCTTGCATGGGGGGACAGGGCCGAACACCGGGGAGCTGTTTTTT
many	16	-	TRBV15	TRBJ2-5	CATRDLFRGDQETQYF	TGTGCCACCAGAGACCTCTTCCGGGGAGACCAAGAGACCCAGTACTTC
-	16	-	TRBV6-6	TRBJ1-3	CASSSSGSGSGNTIYF	TGTGCCAGCAGTTCGTCGGGCAGCGGCTCTGGAAACACCATATATTTT
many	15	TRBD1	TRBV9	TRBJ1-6	CASSMTGTVDSPLHF	TGTGCCAGCAGCATGACAGGGACAGTTGATTCACCCCTCCACTTT
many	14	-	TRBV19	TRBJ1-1	CASTLGGRSTEAFF	TGTGCCAGTACCCTGGGGGGTAGGAGCACTGAAGCTTTCTTT
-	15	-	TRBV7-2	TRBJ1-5	CASSMGGGPNQPQHF	TGTGCCAGCAGCATGGGAGGGGGACCAAATCAGCCCCAGCATTTT
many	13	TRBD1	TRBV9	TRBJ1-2	CASRRDRGQGYTF	TGTGCCAGTCGGCGGGACAGGGGGCAAGGCTACACCTTC